A single sample is the source of the 21 T cell receptor beta chains below, sequenced in a study of spatial heterogeneity in lung cancer. Sample time point: sample taken at primary tumor resection. TCRs were sequenced from unsorted whole RNA of tumor, nontumor lung or PBMC. TCRdb re-derived calls from the 5' RACE reads in MiXCR, one entry per CDR3 protein. This sample has 12,000 to 15,000 distinct CDR3 sequences, with 7.9% found just once. The input for sequencing was PBMCs, taken at surgery. These receptors originate from a female donor with early-stage non-small cell lung cancer.

This clonotype has a count of ten or more. V and J are TRBV27 and TRBJ2-1, with 8 positions matching TRBD2. With 7 bases clipped from V and 3 bases from J, the junction kept 8 bases outside the gene matches. The germline CDR1 and CDR2 sequences are MNHEY and SMNVEV (reference sequence). The CDR3 is 15 residues long. DNA of the CDR3: TGTGCCAGCACCGGGGGGGACCGAGACTACAATGAGCAGTTCTTC. Protein: CASTGGDRDYNEQFF.

The J gene is TRBJ1-1, the V gene TRBV7-2; 9 bases agree with TRBD1. The CDR3 has 16 amino acids. Germline V gives CDR1 SGHTA, CDR2 FQGNSA. The junction had 8 bases not matched to a gene; V was cut back by 4 bases and J by 2 bases. CDR3 nucleotide sequence: TGTGCCAGCAGCTACGCCCCGGGACAGGGAAACACTGAAGCTTTCTTT. It specifies CASSYAPGQGNTEAFF.

V usage is TRBV25-1 and J usage is TRBJ1-6; D is unclear. V lost 7 bases and J lost 0, with 7 bases in between. This CDR3 is built from 14 residues. The V gene's germline CDR1 is MGHDK and CDR2 SYGVNS. CDR3 DNA: TGTGCCAGCAAGAAGATCTCCTATAATTCACCCCTCCACTTT. Its translation is CASKKISYNSPLHF.

This clonotype has only a few counts. V is TRBV5-1 and J is TRBJ2-2; D is perhaps TRBD2 (5 bases). V dropped 0 bases and J dropped 5 bases, with 8 bases sitting between them. The CDR3 loop spans 14 amino acids. The germline V gene has CDR1 SGHRS and CDR2 YFSETQ. The CDR3 is CASSLGAVTGELFF. The CDR3 DNA follows: TGCGCCAGCAGCTTGGGAGCGGTAACCGGGGAGCTGTTTTTT.

Many counts were recorded for this clonotype. The rearrangement links TRBV5-1 to TRBJ1-1, with TRBD1 identical over 9 bases. Germline V gives CDR1 SGHRS, CDR2 YFSETQ. After removal of 4 bases from V and 4 bases from J, the junction contained 8 bases not matched to a gene. This CDR3 has 15 amino acids. CDR3 nucleotides: TGCGCCAGCAGCCCCGGAGGACAGGGGAGCACTGAAGCTTTCTTT. It translates to CASSPGGQGSTEAFF.

This clonotype was recorded at least ten times. The CDR3 DNA is TGTGCCAGCAAAGGGGGCGCGAACACTGAAGCTTTCTTT. Translating it yields CASKGGANTEAFF. The V call is TRBV27, the J call TRBJ1-1, with 7 positions matching TRBD1. In germline, CDR1 is MNHEY, CDR2 SMNVEV (reference sequence). This CDR3 is 13 amino acids long. The junction had 3 bases not matched to a gene; V was cut back by 7 bases and J by 1 base.

This clonotype was detected many times. This rearrangement joins TRBV14 to TRBJ2-3; TRBD2 matches 9 bases. V trimming: 5 bases; J trimming: 0 bases; junction bases outside the gene matches: 9. CDR1 is SGHDN, CDR2 FVKESK, per germline. CDR3 size: 17 residues. CDR3 coding DNA: TGTGCCAGCAGCATCGGGGCTAGCGGGACTAGCACAGATACGCAGTATTTT. Protein: CASSIGASGTSTDTQYF.

A word on this clonotype: A much larger clone lies a single base off, so this may be a read error. Given the absence of the conserved phenylalanine or tryptophan at the CDR3 end, a read error is likely. The chain couples TRBV7-9 to TRBJ2-1; no definite D call. Germline V gene lookup returns CDR1 SEHNR and CDR2 FQNEAQ (reference sequence). Trimming removed 5 bases at V and 6 bases at J, with 14 bases between. The CDR3 consists of 14 residues. In nucleotides, the CDR3 is TGTGCCAGCAGCCGACTCAGTACCGGCAATGAGCAGTTCTAC. Its translation: CASSRLSTGNEQFY.

This clonotype was observed many times. The chain recombines TRBV28 with TRBJ1-3; D not certain. The length of the CDR3 is 13 residues. V dropped 3 bases and J dropped 0 bases, with 3 bases sitting between them. The germline V gene encodes CDR1 MDHEN and CDR2 SYDVKM. The CDR3 sequence: CASSFASGNTIYF. The CDR3 coding sequence is TGTGCCAGCAGTTTCGCCTCTGGAAACACCATATATTTT.

As to this clonotype: This may come from a read error, since a much larger clone is one base off. Without the conserved terminal phenylalanine or tryptophan, this CDR3 likely stems from a read error. The chain carries TRBV4-3 and TRBJ2-3, with 7 positions matching TRBD1. The CDR3 covers 16 residues. V trimming: 4 bases; J trimming: 2 bases; junction bases outside the gene matches: 9. Germline CDR1 is LGHNA and CDR2 is YSLEER. The CDR3 region is CASSLGGQLYTDTQYL. CDR3 DNA: TGCGCCAGCAGCCTTGGGGGACAGCTCTACACAGATACGCAGTATTTG.

The chain couples TRBV7-6 to TRBJ2-7, with a tentative D call TRBD2 (5 bases). The CDR3 consists of 16 residues. Germline V gives CDR1 SGHVS, CDR2 FNYEAQ. V was trimmed by 1 base and J by 5 bases, leaving 18 bases between them. The CDR3 DNA is TGTGCCAGCAGCTTAGTCGGTCTGACTACCTTCGACGAGCAGTACTTC. Translation: CASSLVGLTTFDEQYF. Together with reference TRBV7-6 and TRBJ2-7, the CDR3 gives the full variable domain: GAGVSQSPRYKVTKRGQDVALRCDPISGHVSLYWYRQALGQGPEFLTYFNYEAQQDKSGLPNDRFSAERPEGSISTLTIQRTEQRDSAMYRCASSLVGLTTFDEQYFGPGTRLTVT.

This clonotype was seen repeatedly, ten times or more. The rearrangement uses TRBV6-5 and TRBJ2-4; tentatively, D is TRBD1 (7 bases). CDR1 and CDR2 from the germline V gene are MNHEY and SVGAGI. Trimming removed 1 base from V and 3 bases from J, with 10 bases in between. The CDR3 contains 15 residues. The CDR3, as DNA: TGTGCCAGCAGTTACTACAGGGGAGGCAAAAACATTCAGTACTTC. Residues: CASSYYRGGKNIQYF.

This clonotype was observed a handful of times. V and J are TRBV29-1 and TRBJ2-7; possibly TRBD1 or TRBD2 for D (5 bases each). The V gene lost 3 bases and the J gene lost 7 bases, with 13 bases spanning the gap. Germline-derived CDR1 and CDR2 are SQVTM and ANQGSEA. This CDR3 is built from 12 residues. CDR3 region: CSVDGALGEQYF. The CDR3 nucleotides read TGCAGCGTTGACGGGGCCCTCGGGGAGCAGTACTTC.

In this sample, this clonotype turned up many times. CDR3 bases: TGTGCCAGCAGTTACTCACGGACTAGCGGGATCACAGATACGCAGTATTTT. The encoded protein is CASSYSRTSGITDTQYF. V usage is TRBV6-5 and J usage is TRBJ2-3, with 12 positions matching TRBD2. Germline lookup yields CDR1 MNHEY and CDR2 SVGAGI. J lost 2 bases, V lost 0 bases, and 3 bases had no gene match. The CDR3 is made up of 17 amino acids.

This clonotype was seen only a few times. The genes are TRBV2 and TRBJ2-5; the match to TRBD2 covers 9 bases. The CDR3 runs 14 residues. Germline loops: CDR1 SNHLY, CDR2 FYNNEI. Trimming took 6 bases from V and 3 from J; bases not matched to a gene: 5. CDR3: CASRRQRGEETQYF. The CDR3 DNA reads as TGTGCCAGCAGGAGGCAGCGGGGGGAAGAGACCCAGTACTTC.

This clonotype was picked up many times. The chain recombines TRBV7-2 with TRBJ1-1; the D is unclear. Trimming cost V 1 base and J 4 bases, with 7 bases left between them. Germline loops: CDR1 SGHTA, CDR2 FQGNSA. The CDR3 length is 13 residues. CDR3 sequence reads: CASSLDWFTEAFF. CDR3 DNA: TGTGCCAGCAGCTTAGACTGGTTCACTGAAGCTTTCTTT.

This clonotype was detected only a few times. V and J are TRBV5-1 and TRBJ2-7; 7 bases are shared with TRBD1. CDR1 and CDR2 (germline): SGHRS, YFSETQ. This CDR3 is built from 15 residues. J was trimmed by 6 bases and V by 4 bases; bases with no gene match: 13. The CDR3 region is CASSTTGSPGGEQYF. In nucleotides, the CDR3 is TGCGCCAGCAGCACGACCGGGTCTCCAGGGGGCGAGCAGTACTTC. Together with reference TRBV5-1 and TRBJ2-7, the CDR3 gives the full variable domain: KAGVTQTPRYLIKTRGQQVTLSCSPISGHRSVSWYQQTPGQGLQFLFEYFSETQRNKGNFPGRFSGRQFSNSRSEMNVSTLELGDSALYLCASSTTGSPGGEQYFGPGTRLTVT.

This clonotype was observed at least ten times. The rearrangement uses TRBV23-1 and TRBJ2-7; weak D call: TRBD1 (5 bases). TRBV23-1 is classed as an ORF, of uncertain function. The length of the CDR3 is 17 residues. Trimming left V 3 bases short and J 7 bases short, with 25 bases between. Written as DNA, the CDR3 is TGCGCCAGCAGTCAGCGGAAAATACCGGGCCAGGGTTGGGAGCAGTACTTC. It specifies CASSQRKIPGQGWEQYF.

The chain recombines TRBV12-3 or TRBV12-4 with TRBJ1-1; no definite D call. This CDR3 is 14 amino acids long. Trimming cost V 5 bases and J 6 bases, with 16 bases left between them. CDR3 coding DNA: TGTGCCAGCAGTACCCTGCCCCAGCCACCTGAAGCTTTCTTT. Amino acid sequence: CASSTLPQPPEAFF.

J is TRBJ1-6 and V is TRBV7-2; D is ambiguous. CDR1 and CDR2 (germline): SGHTA, FQGNSA. This CDR3 region has 16 residues. The V end was cut by 3 bases, the J end by 13 bases, with 22 bases between. Here the CDR3 reads CTSSFQSTSPGSPLHF. In DNA form, the CDR3 reads TGTACCAGCAGCTTCCAGAGCACTTCCCCGGGTTCGCCCCTCCACTTT.

There are a few counts of this clonotype. The V call is TRBV6-2 or TRBV6-3, the J call TRBJ2-5; D is possibly TRBD1 or TRBD2 (7 bases each). The CDR3 sequence is 15 residues long. In germline, CDR1 is MNHEY, CDR2 SVGEGT. V was cut by 5 bases and J by 1 base, with 14 bases left in between. DNA of the CDR3: TGTGCCAGCAGTCAGCGGGGACAGCCCCAAGAGACCCAGTACTTC. Protein product: CASSQRGQPQETQYF.